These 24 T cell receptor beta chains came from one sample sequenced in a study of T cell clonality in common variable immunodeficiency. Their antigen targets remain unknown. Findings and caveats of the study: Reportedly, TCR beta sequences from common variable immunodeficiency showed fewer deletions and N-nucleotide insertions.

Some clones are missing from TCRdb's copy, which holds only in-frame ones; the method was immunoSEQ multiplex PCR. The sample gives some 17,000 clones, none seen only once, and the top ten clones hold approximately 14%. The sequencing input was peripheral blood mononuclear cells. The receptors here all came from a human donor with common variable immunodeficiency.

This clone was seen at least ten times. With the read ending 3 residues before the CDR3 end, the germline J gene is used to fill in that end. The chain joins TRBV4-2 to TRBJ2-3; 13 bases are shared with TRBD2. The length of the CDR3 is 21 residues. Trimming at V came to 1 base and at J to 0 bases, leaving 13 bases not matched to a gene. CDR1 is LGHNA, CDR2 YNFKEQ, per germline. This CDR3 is CASSQGTSGSILVESTDTQYF. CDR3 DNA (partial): TGTGCCAGCAGCCAAGGGACTAGCGGGAGTATATTGGTAGAGAGCACAGATACG.

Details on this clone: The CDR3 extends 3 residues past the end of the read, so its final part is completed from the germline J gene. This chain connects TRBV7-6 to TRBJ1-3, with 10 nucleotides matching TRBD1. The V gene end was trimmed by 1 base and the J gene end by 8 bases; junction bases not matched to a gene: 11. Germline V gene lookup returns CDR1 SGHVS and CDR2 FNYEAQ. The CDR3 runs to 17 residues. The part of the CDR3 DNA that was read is TGTGCCAGCAGCTTAGGTTTCGGGACAGGGGTTTTGGACACC. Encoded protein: CASSLGFGTGVLDT. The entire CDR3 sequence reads CASSLGFGTGVLDTIYF.

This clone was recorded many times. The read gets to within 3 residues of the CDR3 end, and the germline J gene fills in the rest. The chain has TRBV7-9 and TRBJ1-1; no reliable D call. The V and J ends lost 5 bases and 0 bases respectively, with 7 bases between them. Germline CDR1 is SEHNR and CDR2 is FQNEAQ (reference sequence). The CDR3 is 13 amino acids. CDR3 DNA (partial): TGTGCCAGCAGCGTCCTAATGAACACTGAA. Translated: CASSVLMNTE. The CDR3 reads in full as CASSVLMNTEAFF. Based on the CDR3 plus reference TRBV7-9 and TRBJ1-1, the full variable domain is DTGVSQNPRHKITKRGQNVTFRCDPISEHNRLYWYRQTLGQGPEFLTYFQNEAQLEKSRLLSDRFSAERPKGSFSTLEIQRTEQGDSAMYLCASSVLMNTEAFFGQGTRLTVV.

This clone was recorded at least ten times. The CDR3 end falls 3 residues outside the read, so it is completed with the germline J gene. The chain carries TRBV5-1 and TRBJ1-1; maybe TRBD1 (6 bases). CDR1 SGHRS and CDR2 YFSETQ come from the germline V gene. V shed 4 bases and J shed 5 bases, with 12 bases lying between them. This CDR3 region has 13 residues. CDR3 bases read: TGCGCCAGCAGCCTGCAGGGGTGGACTGAA. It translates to CASSLQGWTE. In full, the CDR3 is CASSLQGWTEAFF.

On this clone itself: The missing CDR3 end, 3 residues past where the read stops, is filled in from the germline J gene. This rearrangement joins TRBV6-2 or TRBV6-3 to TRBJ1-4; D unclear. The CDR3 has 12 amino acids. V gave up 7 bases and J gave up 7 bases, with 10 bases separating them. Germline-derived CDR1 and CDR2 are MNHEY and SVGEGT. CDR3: CASNHRGEKLFF. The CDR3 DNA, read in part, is TGTGCCAGCAATCATCGGGGTGAAAAA.

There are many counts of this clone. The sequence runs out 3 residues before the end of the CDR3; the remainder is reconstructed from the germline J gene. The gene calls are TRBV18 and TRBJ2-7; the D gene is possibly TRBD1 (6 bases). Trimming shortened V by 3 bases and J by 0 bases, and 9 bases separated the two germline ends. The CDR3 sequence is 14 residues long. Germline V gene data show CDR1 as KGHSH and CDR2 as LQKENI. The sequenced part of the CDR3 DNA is TGTGCCAGCTCACCCAAACAGGGCTCCTACGAG. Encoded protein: CASSPKQGSYE. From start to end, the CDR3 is CASSPKQGSYEQYF.

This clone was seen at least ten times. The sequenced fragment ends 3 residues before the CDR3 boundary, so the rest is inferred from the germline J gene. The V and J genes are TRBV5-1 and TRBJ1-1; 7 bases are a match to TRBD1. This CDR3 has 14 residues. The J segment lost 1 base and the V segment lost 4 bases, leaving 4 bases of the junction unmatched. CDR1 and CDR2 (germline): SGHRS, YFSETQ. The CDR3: CASSGGQRNTEAFF. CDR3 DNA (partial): TGCGCCAGCAGCGGGGGACAGCGGAACACTGAA.

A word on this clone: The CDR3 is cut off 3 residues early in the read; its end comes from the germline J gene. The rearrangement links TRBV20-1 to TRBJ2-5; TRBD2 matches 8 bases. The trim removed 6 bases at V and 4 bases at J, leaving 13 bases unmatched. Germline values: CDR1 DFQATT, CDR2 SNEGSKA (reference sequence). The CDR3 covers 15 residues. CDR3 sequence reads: CSAQVAGGRGETQYF. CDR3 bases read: TGCAGTGCGCAGGTGGCGGGAGGTCGAGGAGAGACC.

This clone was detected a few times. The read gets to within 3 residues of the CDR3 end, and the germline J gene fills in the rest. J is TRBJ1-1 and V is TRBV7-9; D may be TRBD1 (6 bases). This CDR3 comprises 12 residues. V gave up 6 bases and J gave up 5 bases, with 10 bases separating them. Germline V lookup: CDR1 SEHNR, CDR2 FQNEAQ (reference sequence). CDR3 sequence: CASRQGRTEAFF. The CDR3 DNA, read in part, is TGTGCCAGCAGACAGGGAAGGACTGAA.

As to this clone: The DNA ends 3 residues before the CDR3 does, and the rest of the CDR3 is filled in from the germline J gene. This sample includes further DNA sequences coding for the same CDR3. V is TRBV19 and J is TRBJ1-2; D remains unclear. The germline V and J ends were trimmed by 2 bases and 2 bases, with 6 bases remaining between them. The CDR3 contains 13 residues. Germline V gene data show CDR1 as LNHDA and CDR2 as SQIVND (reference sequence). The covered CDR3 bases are TGTGCCAGTAGTATACAAGGGAACTATGGC. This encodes CASSIQGNYG. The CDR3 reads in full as CASSIQGNYGYTF.

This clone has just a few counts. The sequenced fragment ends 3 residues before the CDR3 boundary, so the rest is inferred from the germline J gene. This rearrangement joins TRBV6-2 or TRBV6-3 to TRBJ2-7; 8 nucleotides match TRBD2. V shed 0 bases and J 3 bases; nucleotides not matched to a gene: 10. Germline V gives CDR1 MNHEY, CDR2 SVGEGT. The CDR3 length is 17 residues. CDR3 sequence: CASSYSLWSGSIYEQYF. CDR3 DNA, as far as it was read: TGTGCCAGCAGTTACTCGCTCTGGAGCGGGAGTATCTACGAG.

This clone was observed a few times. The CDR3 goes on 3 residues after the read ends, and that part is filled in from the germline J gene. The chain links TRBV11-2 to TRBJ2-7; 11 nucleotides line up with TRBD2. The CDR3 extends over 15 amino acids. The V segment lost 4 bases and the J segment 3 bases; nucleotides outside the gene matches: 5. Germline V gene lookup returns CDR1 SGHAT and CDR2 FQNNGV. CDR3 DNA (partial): TGTGCCAGCAGCTCATCCGGGACTAGCGGCTACGAG. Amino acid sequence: CASSSSGTSGYE. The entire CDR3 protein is CASSSSGTSGYEQYF.

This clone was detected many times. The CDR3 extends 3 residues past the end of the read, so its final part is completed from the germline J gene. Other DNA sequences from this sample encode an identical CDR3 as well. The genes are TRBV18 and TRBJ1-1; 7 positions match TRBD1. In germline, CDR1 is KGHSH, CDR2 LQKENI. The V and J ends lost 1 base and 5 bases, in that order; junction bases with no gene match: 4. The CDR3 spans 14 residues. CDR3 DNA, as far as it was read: TGTGCCAGCTCACCACAAGGGGGCAAAACTGAA. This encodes CASSPQGGKTE. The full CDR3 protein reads CASSPQGGKTEAFF.

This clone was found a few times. Incomplete CDR3 DNA: TGTGCCAGCAAGCGAGGGGTTCGGCAGCCC. Its protein product is CASKRGVRQP. The whole CDR3 region reads CASKRGVRQPQHF. The genes are TRBV2 and TRBJ1-5, with D possibly matching TRBD1 (5 bases). Read coverage stops 3 residues before the CDR3 terminus; the germline J gene supplies the remainder. The ends were cut back, 7 bases at V and 7 bases at J, with 14 bases in the middle. The CDR3 extends over 13 amino acids. Germline V gene data show CDR1 as SNHLY and CDR2 as FYNNEI. Complete variable domain (other parts from reference TRBV2 and TRBJ1-5): EPEVTQTPSHQVTQMGQEVILRCVPISNHLYFYWYRQILGQKVEFLVSFYNNEISEKSEIFDDQFSVERPDGSNFTLKIRSTKLEDSAMYFCASKRGVRQPQHFGDGTRLSIL.

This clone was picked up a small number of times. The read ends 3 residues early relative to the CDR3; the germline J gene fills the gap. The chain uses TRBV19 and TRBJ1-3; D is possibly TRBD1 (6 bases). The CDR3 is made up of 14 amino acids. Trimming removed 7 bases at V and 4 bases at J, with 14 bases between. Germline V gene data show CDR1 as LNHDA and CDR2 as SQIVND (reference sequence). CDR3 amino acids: CASIGQHFGNTIYF. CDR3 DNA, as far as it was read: TGTGCCAGTATCGGACAGCACTTCGGAAACACC.

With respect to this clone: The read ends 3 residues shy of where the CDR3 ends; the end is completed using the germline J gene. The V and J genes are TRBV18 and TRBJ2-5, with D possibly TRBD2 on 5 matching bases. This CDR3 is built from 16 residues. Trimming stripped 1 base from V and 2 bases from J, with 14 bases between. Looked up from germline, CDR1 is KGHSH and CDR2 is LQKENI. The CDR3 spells CASSPHPLARQETQYF. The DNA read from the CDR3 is TGTGCCAGCTCACCACATCCGTTAGCGAGACAAGAGACC.

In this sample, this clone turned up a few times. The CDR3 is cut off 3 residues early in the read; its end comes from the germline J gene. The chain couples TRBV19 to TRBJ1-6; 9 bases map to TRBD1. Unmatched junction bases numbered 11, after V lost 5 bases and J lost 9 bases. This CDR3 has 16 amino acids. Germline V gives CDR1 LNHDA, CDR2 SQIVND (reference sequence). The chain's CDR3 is CASSFLGQGKGSPLHF. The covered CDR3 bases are TGTGCCAGTAGTTTTCTCGGACAGGGGAAGGGTTCACCC.

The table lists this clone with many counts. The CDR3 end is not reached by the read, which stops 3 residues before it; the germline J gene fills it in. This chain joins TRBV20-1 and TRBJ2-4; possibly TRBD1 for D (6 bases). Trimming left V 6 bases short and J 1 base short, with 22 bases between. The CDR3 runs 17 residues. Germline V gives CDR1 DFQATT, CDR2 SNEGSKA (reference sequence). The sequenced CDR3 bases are TGCAGTGCCAGACCGGGACAACCTAGTCTGGCCAAAAACATT. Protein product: CSARPGQPSLAKNI. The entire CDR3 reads CSARPGQPSLAKNIQYF.

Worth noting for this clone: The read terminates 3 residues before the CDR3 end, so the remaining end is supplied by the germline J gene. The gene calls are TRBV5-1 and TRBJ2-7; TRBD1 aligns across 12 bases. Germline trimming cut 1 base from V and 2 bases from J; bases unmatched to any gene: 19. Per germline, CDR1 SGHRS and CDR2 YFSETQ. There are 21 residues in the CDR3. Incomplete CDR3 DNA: TGCGCCAGCAGCTTGAGAAGGGCCGGGTTCCGCGGGACAGGGGGCCCCTACGAG. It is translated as CASSLRRAGFRGTGGPYE. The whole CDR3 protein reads CASSLRRAGFRGTGGPYEQYF.

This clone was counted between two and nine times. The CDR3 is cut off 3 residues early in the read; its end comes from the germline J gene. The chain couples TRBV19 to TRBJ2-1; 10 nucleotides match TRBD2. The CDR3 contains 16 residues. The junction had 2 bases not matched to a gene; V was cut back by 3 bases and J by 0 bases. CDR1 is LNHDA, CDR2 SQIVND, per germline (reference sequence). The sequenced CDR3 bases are TGTGCCAGTAGTATGTTAGCGGGAGGCTCCTACAATGAG. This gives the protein CASSMLAGGSYNE. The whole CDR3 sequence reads CASSMLAGGSYNEQFF.

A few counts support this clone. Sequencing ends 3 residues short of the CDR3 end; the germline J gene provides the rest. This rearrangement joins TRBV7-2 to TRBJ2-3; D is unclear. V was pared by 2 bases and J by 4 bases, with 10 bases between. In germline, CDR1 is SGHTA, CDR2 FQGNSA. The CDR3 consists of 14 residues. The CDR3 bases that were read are TGTGCCAGCAGCTTACTAGACGTAGCAGATACG. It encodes CASSLLDVADT. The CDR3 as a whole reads CASSLLDVADTQYF.

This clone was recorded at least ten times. CDR3 region: CASSLGTAPDTEAFF. CDR3 DNA, as far as it was read: TGTGCCAGCAGTTTAGGCACAGCCCCGGACACTGAA. The chain employs TRBV27 and TRBJ1-1, with D unresolved. The read ends 3 residues before the CDR3 terminus; that terminus is restored from the germline J gene. Germline V CDR1 and CDR2: MNHEY, SMNVEV (reference sequence). Trimming cost V 2 bases and J 3 bases, with 13 bases left between them. This CDR3 region has 15 residues.

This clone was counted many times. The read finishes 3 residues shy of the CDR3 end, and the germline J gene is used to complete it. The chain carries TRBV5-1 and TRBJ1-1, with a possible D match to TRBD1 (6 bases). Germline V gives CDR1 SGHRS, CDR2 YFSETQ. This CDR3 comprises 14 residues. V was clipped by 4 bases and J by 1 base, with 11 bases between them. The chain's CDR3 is CASSPTGQNTEAFF. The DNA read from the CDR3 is TGCGCCAGCAGCCCGACGGGACAGAACACTGAA.

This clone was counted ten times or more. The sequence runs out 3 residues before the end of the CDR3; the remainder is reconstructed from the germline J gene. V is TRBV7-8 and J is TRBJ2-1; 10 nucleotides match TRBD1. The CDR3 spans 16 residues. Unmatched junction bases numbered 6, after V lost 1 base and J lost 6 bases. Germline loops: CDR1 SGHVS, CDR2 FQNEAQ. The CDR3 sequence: CASSLVLRTGGNEQFF. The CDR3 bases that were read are TGTGCCAGCAGCTTAGTCCTAAGGACAGGGGGCAATGAG.